The 21 T cell receptor beta chains reported below all come from one sample, sequenced in a study of blood T cell repertoires in COVID-19. TCRdb's table, derived via immunoSEQ multiplex PCR, lists solely in-frame clones and lacks some. Of about 88,000 clones listed, 90% are singletons. The sequenced sample was peripheral blood. Source of these receptors: a man aged 55 to 69 with acute or convalescent COVID-19.

This sequence joins TRBV29-1 and TRBJ2-1; perhaps TRBD2 as D (5 bases). V lost 6 bases and J 14 bases, leaving 14 bases between the germline ends. The germline CDR1 and CDR2 sequences are SQVTM and ANQGSEA. The CDR3 is 10 amino acids. The CDR3 DNA reads as TGCAGCGTGACCGACATTAGCGAGTTCTTC. Its protein product is CSVTDISEFF.

The CDR3 DNA follows: TGTGCCAGCAGCCAAGATACCCAGACTTATGGCTACACCTTC. It translates to CASSQDTQTYGYTF. The V and J genes are TRBV3-1 (or the pseudogene TRBV3-2) and TRBJ1-2; no clear D. CDR3 length: 14 residues. Germline CDR1 is LGHDT and CDR2 is YNNKEL (reference sequence). V was clipped by 0 bases and J by 5 bases, with 10 bases between them.

V and J are TRBV9 and TRBJ1-2; possibly TRBD1 for D (5 bases). The V gene lost 3 bases and the J gene lost 1 base, with 25 bases spanning the gap. This CDR3 has 19 amino acids. In germline, CDR1 is SGDLS, CDR2 YYNGEE. CDR3 residues: CASSGGPKGGDLFNYGYTF. CDR3 DNA sequence: TGTGCCAGCAGCGGAGGGCCAAAGGGAGGGGATCTCTTTAACTATGGCTACACCTTC.

The chain employs TRBV9 and TRBJ1-6; 7 bases fit TRBD1. This CDR3 spans 14 amino acids. Germline V gene sequence: CDR1 SGDLS, CDR2 YYNGEE. With V trimmed by 4 bases and J by 5 bases, 3 bases remained unmatched. The CDR3 sequence is CASSPDRNNSPLHF. For the CDR3, the DNA is TGTGCCAGCAGCCCGGACAGGAATAATTCACCCCTCCACTTT.

This sequence joins TRBV27 and TRBJ1-5, with D maybe TRBD1 (6 bases). Germline V gives CDR1 MNHEY, CDR2 SMNVEV (reference sequence). V gave up 5 bases and J gave up 0 bases, with 17 bases separating them. The CDR3 sequence is 17 residues long. CDR3 residues: CASSASTGTYSNQPQHF. DNA of the CDR3: TGTGCCAGCAGTGCTTCGACAGGAACCTATAGCAATCAGCCCCAGCATTTT.

The chain carries TRBV9 and TRBJ2-1; 8 bases map to TRBD1. Germline V gene sequence: CDR1 SGDLS, CDR2 YYNGEE. Germline trimming cut 3 bases from V and 5 bases from J; bases unmatched to any gene: 7. This CDR3 has 15 amino acids. The CDR3 reads CASSAGGQANNEQFF. The CDR3 DNA follows: TGTGCCAGCAGCGCCGGGGGACAGGCGAACAATGAGCAGTTCTTC.

J is TRBJ2-3 and V is TRBV7-3; 7 nucleotides line up with TRBD1. The V segment lost 5 bases and the J segment 2 bases; nucleotides outside the gene matches: 7. Per the germline V gene, CDR1 is SGHTA and CDR2 is FQGTGA. This CDR3 spans 15 amino acids. CDR3 bases: TGTGCCAGCAGCGCCATGGGACAGCCCACAGATACGCAGTATTTT. Its translation is CASSAMGQPTDTQYF.

V and J are TRBV5-6 and TRBJ2-7; the match to TRBD2 covers 13 bases. The CDR3 runs to 14 residues. The ends lost 4 bases at V and 9 bases at J; junction bases unmatched: 7. Germline CDR1 SGHDT, CDR2 YYEEEE. The CDR3 reads CASSTGLAGEGQYF. As DNA, the CDR3 is TGTGCCAGCAGCACCGGACTAGCGGGAGAAGGGCAGTACTTC.

This clone has more than one count but fewer than ten. The V gene is TRBV5-4, the J gene TRBJ2-5; 13 bases match TRBD2. Germline values: CDR1 SGHNT, CDR2 YYREEE (reference sequence). The junction had 11 bases not matched to a gene; V was cut back by 4 bases and J by 2 bases. The length of the CDR3 is 18 residues. The CDR3 reads CASSPGTSGTRQQETQYF. As DNA, the CDR3 is TGTGCCAGCAGCCCGGGGACTAGCGGGACCCGTCAACAAGAGACCCAGTACTTC.

This clone was found a few times. A read error may account for a junction end that differs from germline. The DNA of the CDR3 is TGTGCCAGCAGCTTAGAAGGACAGTTCCGCTTC. It encodes CASSLEGQFRF. The V and J genes are TRBV7-9 and TRBJ2-7, with a tentative D call TRBD1 (6 bases). CDR3 size: 11 residues. Germline CDR1 is SEHNR and CDR2 is FQNEAQ (reference sequence).

J is TRBJ2-7 and V is TRBV7-9; the D gene is possibly TRBD2 (7 bases). CDR1 SEHNR and CDR2 FQNEAQ come from the germline V gene (reference sequence). CDR3 length equals 17 residues. Trimming removed 5 bases at V and 2 bases at J, with 22 bases between. The CDR3 here is CASSPTGAGHLTYEQYF. CDR3 nucleotides: TGTGCCAGCAGCCCCACGGGAGCGGGACATTTAACCTACGAGCAGTACTTC.

The chain is built from TRBV7-2 and TRBJ2-1; a weak D match, TRBD1 (5 bases). Germline-derived CDR1 and CDR2 are SGHTA and FQGNSA. The CDR3 extends over 15 amino acids. V was trimmed by 5 bases and J by 1 base, leaving 12 bases between them. The CDR3 coding sequence is TGTGCCAGCAGCATAGGGGCTCTTTCCTACAATGAGCAGTTCTTC. Its translation: CASSIGALSYNEQFF.

The chain uses TRBV19 and TRBJ1-1, with unresolved D. Trimming took off 3 bases at V and 0 bases at J, with 11 bases between the two ends. Germline V gene sequence: CDR1 LNHDA, CDR2 SQIVND (reference sequence). The CDR3 spans 15 residues. As DNA, the CDR3 is TGTGCCAGTAGTATGCCAGGTATCATGAACACTGAAGCTTTCTTT. Its translation is CASSMPGIMNTEAFF.

This chain joins TRBV4-3 and TRBJ2-2, with 11 bases that match TRBD2. After removal of 1 base from V and 7 bases from J, the junction contained 2 bases not matched to a gene. This CDR3 contains 15 residues. The germline V gene encodes CDR1 LGHNA and CDR2 YSLEER. CDR3 loop: CASSQVAGGVGELFF. CDR3 DNA: TGCGCCAGCAGCCAAGTAGCGGGAGGGGTCGGGGAGCTGTTTTTT.

The chain couples TRBV13 to TRBJ2-1, with TRBD2 matching over 14 bases. The junction had 7 bases not matched to a gene; V was cut back by 5 bases and J by 7 bases. Germline CDR1 reads PRHDT; CDR2 reads FYEKMQ (reference sequence). The CDR3 is made up of 16 amino acids. The CDR3 loop reads CASSVTSGRAGNEQFF. The CDR3 coding sequence is TGTGCCAGCAGCGTGACTAGCGGGAGGGCTGGGAATGAGCAGTTCTTC.

The chain recombines TRBV7-2 with TRBJ2-7, with 7 bases that match TRBD1. The CDR3 runs to 12 residues. With V trimmed by 5 bases and J by 12 bases, 10 bases remained unmatched. The germline V gene encodes CDR1 SGHTA and CDR2 FQGNSA. The chain's CDR3 is CASSKKPGQRYF. CDR3 in DNA: TGTGCCAGCAGCAAAAAGCCGGGACAGAGGTACTTC.

This chain uses TRBV12-3 or TRBV12-4 with TRBJ1-1, with D maybe TRBD1 (5 bases). V shed 2 bases and J shed 5 bases, with 9 bases lying between them. The CDR3 has 13 amino acids. CDR3 coding DNA: TGTGCCAGCAGTTTAACAGGTGATACTGAAGCTTTCTTT. Its translation is CASSLTGDTEAFF.

This chain connects TRBV24-1 to TRBJ2-1, with D possibly being TRBD1 (7 bases). The V gene's germline CDR1 is KGHDR and CDR2 SFDVKD. The CDR3 runs to 16 residues. V was cut by 0 bases and J by 12 bases, with 20 bases left in between. CDR3 loop: CATSDLRDSFYGGQFF. For the CDR3, the DNA is TGTGCCACCAGTGATTTGCGGGACAGCTTCTACGGGGGGCAGTTCTTC.

The chain combines TRBV12-3 or TRBV12-4 with TRBJ1-1; D is ambiguous. This CDR3 contains 12 residues. V lost 0 bases, J lost 4 bases, and 3 bases lay in between. Written as DNA, the CDR3 is TGTGCCAGCAGTTTAGCAGCCACTGAAGCTTTCTTT. This sequence encodes CASSLAATEAFF.

Here the CDR3 DNA reads TGTGCCAGCAGCAAGACTAGCGGCAGATACAATGAGCAGTTCTTC. As protein: CASSKTSGRYNEQFF. This chain joins TRBV11-3 and TRBJ2-1; 9 nucleotides line up with TRBD2. CDR3 size: 15 residues. Germline V lookup: CDR1 SGHNT, CDR2 YENEEA. The V and J ends lost 5 bases and 4 bases, in that order; junction bases with no gene match: 6.

This rearrangement joins TRBV24-1 to TRBJ2-7, with D perhaps TRBD2 (5 bases). CDR1 and CDR2 from the germline V gene are KGHDR and SFDVKD. There are 14 residues in the CDR3. The V and J ends lost 5 bases and 3 bases respectively, with 13 bases between them. CDR3 amino acids: CATSAPDSDYEQYF. CDR3 nucleotides: TGTGCCACCAGTGCCCCGGACTCCGACTACGAGCAGTACTTC.